These 32 T cell receptor beta chains share one sample of origin, sequenced in a study of long-term antiretroviral therapy in people with HIV. A v3.0 immunoSEQ assay was performed at survey level. The repertoire was sequenced with immunoSEQ multiplex PCR; TCRdb's copy has only in-frame clones and lacks some. The table lists 30,000 or so clones, about four fifths of them singletons. Sample: unsorted PBMCs, taken 0.4 years after starting antiretroviral therapy. The origin of the receptors is a man aged 18 to 30 with HIV.

The CDR3 region is CAIPRNEKLFF. The DNA of the CDR3 is TGTGCCATTCCCCGGAATGAAAAACTGTTTTTT. The genes are TRBV6-4 and TRBJ1-4; D unresolved. CDR1 and CDR2 from the germline V gene are MRHNA and SNTAGT. This CDR3 comprises 11 residues. Trimming stripped 10 bases from V and 5 bases from J, with 8 bases between.

This clone was counted a single time. The CDR3 protein is CASSLSFAADYEQYF. The CDR3 DNA reads TGTGCCAGCAGTTTATCATTCGCAGCGGACTACGAGCAGTACTTC. The V call is TRBV13, the J call TRBJ2-7; possible D gene TRBD2, 5 bases. The CDR3 extends over 15 amino acids. The germline V gene has CDR1 PRHDT and CDR2 FYEKMQ (reference sequence). V shed 6 bases and J shed 3 bases, with 18 bases lying between them.

This rearrangement joins TRBV5-1 to TRBJ2-3, with unresolved D. Looked up from germline, CDR1 is SGHRS and CDR2 is YFSETQ. Trimming took 4 bases from V and 6 from J, leaving 21 bases between them. There are 16 residues in the CDR3. The DNA of the CDR3 is TGCGCCAGCAGCCCGGACGGCCTTGGTACCTTTGATACGCAGTATTTT. Translating it yields CASSPDGLGTFDTQYF.

This rearrangement joins TRBV9 to TRBJ1-1, with D unclear. V was pared by 0 bases and J by 0 bases, with 9 bases between. The germline V gene encodes CDR1 SGDLS and CDR2 YYNGEE. CDR3 length: 15 amino acids. CDR3 protein: CASSVGAELNTEAFF. DNA of the CDR3: TGTGCCAGCAGCGTAGGGGCAGAGCTGAACACTGAAGCTTTCTTT.

The rearrangement uses TRBV25-1 and TRBJ1-1; no firm D call. The CDR3 length is 15 residues. The germline V and J ends were trimmed by 0 bases and 2 bases, with 10 bases remaining between them. Germline-derived CDR1 and CDR2 are MGHDK and SYGVNS. The CDR3 sequence is CASSEYNRINTEAFF. CDR3 DNA: TGTGCCAGCAGTGAATATAACAGAATCAACACTGAAGCTTTCTTT.

The chain employs TRBV29-1 and TRBJ1-2; D perhaps matches TRBD1 (6 bases). V was trimmed by 6 bases and J by 2 bases, leaving 13 bases between them. The germline gives CDR1 SQVTM, CDR2 ANQGSEA. The CDR3 sequence is 13 residues long. The CDR3 DNA reads TGCAGCGTCACAGGGTCGCCGAACTATGGCTACACCTTC. Translating it yields CSVTGSPNYGYTF. The whole variable domain, remainder taken from reference TRBV29-1 and TRBJ1-2, is SAVISQKPSRDICQRGTSLTIQCQVDSQVTMMFWYRQQPGQSLTLIATANQGSEATYESGFVIDKFPISRPNLTFSTLTVSNMSPEDSSIYLCSVTGSPNYGYTFGSGTRLTVV.

This clone has a single count. The gene calls are TRBV7-6 and TRBJ1-5, with unresolved D. CDR3 length equals 13 residues. Germline V gene lookup returns CDR1 SGHVS and CDR2 FNYEAQ. V shed 4 bases and J shed 5 bases, with 9 bases lying between them. As DNA, the CDR3 is TGTGCCAGCAGCTCGCGGGTGGATCAGCCCCAGCATTTT. Translation gives CASSSRVDQPQHF.

V is TRBV4-1 and J is TRBJ2-1; 8 bases line up with TRBD2. The J segment lost 6 bases and the V segment lost 4 bases, leaving 8 bases of the junction unmatched. Germline-derived CDR1 and CDR2 are MGHRA and YSYEKL. The length of the CDR3 is 15 residues. The CDR3 loop is CASSPDSGGFNEQFF. The CDR3 coding sequence is TGCGCCAGCAGCCCCGACAGCGGGGGCTTCAATGAGCAGTTCTTC.

This chain connects TRBV9 to TRBJ2-7; the match to TRBD2 covers 9 bases. The CDR3 is made up of 16 amino acids. Germline V gene sequence: CDR1 SGDLS, CDR2 YYNGEE. V shed 0 bases and J 1 base; nucleotides not matched to a gene: 5. Written as DNA, the CDR3 is TGTGCCAGCAGCGTAGGCGATAGCGGGGGATCCTACGAGCAGTACTTC. Its translation: CASSVGDSGGSYEQYF.

The rearrangement links TRBV5-4 to TRBJ1-2, with 12 positions matching TRBD1. Germline trimming cut 4 bases from V and 4 bases from J; bases unmatched to any gene: 5. Germline CDR1 is SGHNT and CDR2 is YYREEE (reference sequence). The CDR3 extends over 15 amino acids. The DNA of the CDR3 is TGTGCCAGCAGCCCCGGGACAGGGGGCGTCTATGGCTACACCTTC. Its protein product is CASSPGTGGVYGYTF.

V is TRBV7-8 and J is TRBJ2-7, with 10 bases fitting TRBD2. Germline V CDR1 and CDR2: SGHVS, FQNEAQ. V lost 3 bases to trimming and J lost 4 bases; unmatched junction nucleotides: 9. The CDR3 covers 16 residues. CDR3 residues: CASSFGDRSGGYEQYF. The CDR3 coding sequence is TGTGCCAGCAGCTTTGGAGATCGTAGCGGGGGGTACGAGCAGTACTTC.

This clone was seen a single time. CDR3 nucleotide sequence: TGTGCCAGCAGCCCCGGGACTAGCGGGAGCGCGGCAGATACGCAGTATTTT. Translation gives CASSPGTSGSAADTQYF. The chain combines TRBV7-8 with TRBJ2-3; 14 bases fit TRBD2. Germline V lookup: CDR1 SGHVS, CDR2 FQNEAQ. The J segment lost 4 bases and the V segment lost 5 bases, leaving 8 bases of the junction unmatched. The CDR3 contains 17 residues.

The chain joins TRBV5-1 to TRBJ2-1; D not resolved. Germline CDR1 SGHRS, CDR2 YFSETQ. The CDR3 has 12 amino acids. V lost 2 bases and J lost 9, with 9 bases in between. The CDR3 DNA follows: TGCGCCAGCAGCTTCCTTTCTGCTGAGCAGTTCTTC. As protein: CASSFLSAEQFF.

The V gene is TRBV5-5, the J gene TRBJ2-7, with TRBD2 matching over 10 bases. Germline values: CDR1 SGHKS, CDR2 YYEKEE (reference sequence). J was trimmed by 4 bases and V by 2 bases; bases with no gene match: 6. CDR3 length equals 15 residues. The CDR3 loop reads CASSLSLAGEYEQYF. The CDR3 nucleotides are TGTGCCAGCAGCTTAAGCCTAGCGGGAGAATACGAGCAGTACTTC.

A few counts support this clone. This chain joins TRBV27 and TRBJ1-2, with a possible D match to TRBD1 (6 bases). The CDR3 spans 15 residues. The germline gives CDR1 MNHEY, CDR2 SMNVEV (reference sequence). V shed 0 bases and J shed 8 bases, with 16 bases lying between them. The CDR3 spells CASSLSARGGGGYTF. In DNA, the CDR3 is TGTGCCAGCAGTTTATCAGCCAGGGGAGGTGGAGGCTACACCTTC.

The V gene is TRBV28, the J gene TRBJ2-2, with TRBD2 matching over 10 bases. This CDR3 comprises 16 residues. Trimming at V came to 5 bases and at J to 6 bases, leaving 9 bases not matched to a gene. Germline CDR1 and CDR2: MDHEN and SYDVKM. The DNA of the CDR3 is TGTGCCAGCAGTCCTCTGATAGCGGGAGGTTCCGGGGAGCTGTTTTTT. Its protein product is CASSPLIAGGSGELFF.

This clone was found once. The chain has TRBV7-9 and TRBJ2-3; 11 nucleotides agree with TRBD2. V lost 5 bases to trimming and J lost 6 bases; unmatched junction nucleotides: 7. The CDR3 length is 15 residues. Germline CDR1 SEHNR, CDR2 FQNEAQ (reference sequence). CDR3: CASSPPSGGRDTQYF. CDR3 DNA sequence: TGTGCCAGCAGCCCGCCTAGCGGGGGGCGGGATACGCAGTATTTT.

The CDR3 loop is CASSLVGGNGNQPQHF. CDR3 in DNA: TGTGCCAGCAGCTTAGTAGGGGGCAATGGCAATCAGCCCCAGCATTTT. This chain uses TRBV7-2 with TRBJ1-5, with 7 positions matching TRBD1. The CDR3 is 16 residues long. Looked up from germline, CDR1 is SGHTA and CDR2 is FQGNSA. The V and J ends lost 1 base and 2 bases, in that order; junction bases with no gene match: 5.

The chain combines TRBV11-2 with TRBJ2-2, with a weak D call TRBD2 (5 bases). Germline lookup yields CDR1 SGHAT and CDR2 FQNNGV. With 1 base removed from V and 3 bases from J, the gap between germline ends came to 18 bases. This CDR3 comprises 18 residues. CDR3 sequence (DNA): TGTGCCAGCAGCTTAGTCGATGTGGGTGAAGCGGACACCGGGGAGCTGTTTTTT. Translating it yields CASSLVDVGEADTGELFF. The complete variable domain, with remaining parts taken from reference TRBV11-2 and TRBJ2-2, reads EAGVAQSPRYKIIEKRQSVAFWCNPISGHATLYWYQQILGQGPKLLIQFQNNGVVDDSQLPKDRFSAERLKGVDSTLKIQPAKLEDSAVYLCASSLVDVGEADTGELFFGEGSRLTVL.

The J gene is TRBJ1-2, the V gene TRBV9; no definite D call. This CDR3 has 13 residues. V was shortened by 0 bases and J by 4 bases, with 7 bases between the two germline ends. The germline V gene has CDR1 SGDLS and CDR2 YYNGEE. CDR3 protein: CASSVAPLYGYTF. In DNA form, the CDR3 reads TGTGCCAGCAGCGTAGCCCCGCTCTATGGCTACACCTTC.

This chain uses TRBV13 with TRBJ1-1; TRBD1 might be the D (5 bases). Germline values: CDR1 PRHDT, CDR2 FYEKMQ (reference sequence). This CDR3 has 17 residues. V was shortened by 5 bases and J by 1 base, with 20 bases between the two germline ends. The CDR3 region is CASSPGTEAGWNTEAFF. CDR3 DNA: TGTGCCAGCAGCCCAGGGACGGAAGCGGGGTGGAACACTGAAGCTTTCTTT. Combining the CDR3 with reference TRBV13 and TRBJ1-1 gives the whole variable domain AAGVIQSPRHLIKEKRETATLKCYPIPRHDTVYWYQQGPGQDPQFLISFYEKMQSDKGSIPDRFSAQQFSDYHSELNMSSLELGDSALYFCASSPGTEAGWNTEAFFGQGTRLTVV.

The CDR3 region has the DNA TGTGCCAGCAGCTTAACCGGGACTAGGTACAATGAGCAGTTCTTC. It specifies CASSLTGTRYNEQFF. The chain is built from TRBV11-2 and TRBJ2-1; TRBD2 aligns across 8 bases. The CDR3 extends over 15 amino acids. From germline, CDR1 is SGHAT and CDR2 FQNNGV. V shed 2 bases, J shed 4 bases, and the junction held 4 bases outside the gene matches. Supplemented by reference TRBV11-2 and TRBJ2-1, the full variable domain reads EAGVAQSPRYKIIEKRQSVAFWCNPISGHATLYWYQQILGQGPKLLIQFQNNGVVDDSQLPKDRFSAERLKGVDSTLKIQPAKLEDSAVYLCASSLTGTRYNEQFFGPGTRLTVL.

This chain joins TRBV21-1 and TRBJ2-5; TRBD1, the D gene given by the table, was not confirmed from the DNA. TRBV21-1 is a documented pseudogene. This CDR3 has 15 residues. The CDR3: CASSKDGTGGETQYF. CDR3 coding DNA: TGTGCCAGCAGCAAAGATGGGACAGGGGGCGAGACCCAGTACTTC.

This chain uses TRBV9 with TRBJ1-4, with a weak D call TRBD1 (6 bases). Germline CDR1 SGDLS, CDR2 YYNGEE. Trimming cost V 4 bases and J 2 bases, with 24 bases left between them. The CDR3 has 19 residues. The CDR3 DNA reads as TGTGCCAGCAGCAACCTGGGTCGGGGGGCGGCGGAGACTAATGAAAAACTGTTTTTT. Its protein is CASSNLGRGAAETNEKLFF. The whole variable domain, filled in from reference TRBV9 and TRBJ1-4, reads DSGVTQTPKHLITATGQRVTLRCSPRSGDLSVYWYQQSLDQGLQFLIQYYNGEERAKGNILERFSAQQFPDLHSELNLSSLELGDSALYFCASSNLGRGAAETNEKLFFGSGTQLSVL.

This clone was observed a few times. The rearrangement joins TRBV9 to TRBJ1-2, with TRBD1 identical over 8 bases. Germline V lookup: CDR1 SGDLS, CDR2 YYNGEE. The trim removed 5 bases at V and 5 bases at J, leaving 5 bases unmatched. This CDR3 has 13 amino acids. The CDR3 DNA reads as TGTGCCAGCAGTCCGACAGGGGATTATGGCTACACCTTC. This codes for CASSPTGDYGYTF.

The V gene is TRBV29-1, the J gene TRBJ1-2; 8 bases fit TRBD1. The germline CDR1 and CDR2 sequences are SQVTM and ANQGSEA. Unmatched junction bases numbered 10, after V lost 5 bases and J lost 8 bases. The CDR3 spans 13 residues. The CDR3 sequence: CSVFPGGAGGYTF. The CDR3 bases are TGCAGCGTTTTCCCAGGGGGCGCAGGAGGCTACACCTTC.

The V and J genes are TRBV6-5 and TRBJ2-7; 10 positions agree with TRBD2. The ends lost 0 bases at V and 1 base at J; junction bases unmatched: 3. CDR3 length: 16 residues. In germline, CDR1 is MNHEY, CDR2 SVGAGI. The DNA for the CDR3 is TGTGCCAGCAGTTACTCTCTAGCGGGGGCGTCCTACGAGCAGTACTTC. It encodes CASSYSLAGASYEQYF.

The chain combines TRBV27 with TRBJ2-7; the match to TRBD1 covers 10 bases. CDR1 and CDR2 from the germline V gene are MNHEY and SMNVEV (reference sequence). V trimming: 0 bases; J trimming: 4 bases; junction bases outside the gene matches: 9. The CDR3 extends over 17 amino acids. CDR3 DNA sequence: TGTGCCAGCAGTTTATCGCGACAGGGGGCGGAGGTGTACGAGCAGTACTTC. It codes for CASSLSRQGAEVYEQYF.

The genes are TRBV20-1 and TRBJ1-1; D is ambiguous. Germline V gene sequence: CDR1 DFQATT, CDR2 SNEGSKA (reference sequence). V was cut by 3 bases and J by 3 bases, with 5 bases left in between. The CDR3 contains 11 residues. As DNA, the CDR3 is TGCAGTGCTAGTACCTACACTGAAGCTTTCTTT. Encoded protein: CSASTYTEAFF.

The V call is TRBV6-4, the J call TRBJ2-3; perhaps TRBD2 as D (6 bases). Germline loops: CDR1 MRHNA, CDR2 SNTAGT. Trimming stripped 6 bases from V and 0 bases from J, with 13 bases between. The CDR3 contains 15 residues. The DNA for the CDR3 is TGTGCCAGCAGCCGGGGGAGCGGTAGCACAGATACGCAGTATTTT. This translates into CASSRGSGSTDTQYF.

This chain connects TRBV13 to TRBJ1-2; D is unclear. The length of the CDR3 is 16 residues. The V gene's germline CDR1 is PRHDT and CDR2 FYEKMQ (reference sequence). V shed 3 bases and J shed 2 bases, with 16 bases lying between them. DNA of the CDR3: TGTGCCAGCAGCTTCAATTCCTGGACGGGAAACTATGGCTACACCTTC. This translates into CASSFNSWTGNYGYTF.

The chain employs TRBV6-5 and TRBJ1-2; possible D gene TRBD1, 5 bases. The germline V gene has CDR1 MNHEY and CDR2 SVGAGI. The CDR3 has 13 amino acids. Trimming removed 6 bases at V and 2 bases at J, with 10 bases between. CDR3 in amino acids: CASRPDRNYGYTF. The CDR3 nucleotides read TGTGCCAGCAGACCCGACAGAAACTATGGCTACACCTTC.